This TCR beta chain is from a study of OX40 agonist ivuxolimab in advanced cancers. Study information: A male proportion of 70% to 90% was recorded, with mean age around 62 years and range roughly 23 to 79. Therapy given before enrollment (anti-PD-1, anti-PD-L1 or anti-CTLA-4) was allowed, and 30% to 50% had some. General study points: Both CD4+ and CD8+ T cell populations in blood had undergone clonal expansion by week 6 at 0.1 to 3.0 mg/kg.

The data were produced by immunoSEQ multiplex PCR, yet TCRdb's version contains in-frame clones alone and is incomplete. The data contain some 77,000 clones, approximately 82% of them singletons. This clone showed up just a few times. Its cognate antigen is unknown. CDR1 MNHNS and CDR2 SASEGT come from the germline V gene. This CDR3 is 11 amino acids long. The V end was cut by 8 bases, the J end by 1 base, with 5 bases between. The chain combines TRBV6-1 with TRBJ1-1, with D unclear. This receptor was identified in an adult with an advanced solid tumor such as melanoma, head and neck, liver or kidney cancer. This material consisted of CD4+ or CD8+ T cells sorted from blood, taken in a trial of the OX40 agonist ivuxolimab. The CDR3 region is CASWENTEAFF. Here the CDR3 DNA reads TGTGCCAGCTGGGAGAACACTGAAGCTTTCTTT.